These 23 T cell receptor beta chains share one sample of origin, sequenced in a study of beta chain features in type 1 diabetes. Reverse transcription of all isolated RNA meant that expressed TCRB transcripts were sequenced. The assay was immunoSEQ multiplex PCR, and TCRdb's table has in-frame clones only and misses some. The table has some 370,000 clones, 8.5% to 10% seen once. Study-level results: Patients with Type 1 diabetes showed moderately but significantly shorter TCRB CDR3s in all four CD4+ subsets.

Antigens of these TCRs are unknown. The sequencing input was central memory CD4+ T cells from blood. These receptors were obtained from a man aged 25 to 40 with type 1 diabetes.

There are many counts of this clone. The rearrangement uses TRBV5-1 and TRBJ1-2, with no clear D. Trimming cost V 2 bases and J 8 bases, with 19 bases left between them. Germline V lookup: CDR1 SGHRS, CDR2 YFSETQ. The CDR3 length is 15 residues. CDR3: CASSLPSDNSVGYTF. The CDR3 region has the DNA TGCGCCAGCAGCTTACCGAGTGATAACAGCGTGGGCTACACCTTC. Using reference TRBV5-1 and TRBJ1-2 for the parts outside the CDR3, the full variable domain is KAGVTQTPRYLIKTRGQQVTLSCSPISGHRSVSWYQQTPGQGLQFLFEYFSETQRNKGNFPGRFSGRQFSNSRSEMNVSTLELGDSALYLCASSLPSDNSVGYTFGSGTRLTVV.

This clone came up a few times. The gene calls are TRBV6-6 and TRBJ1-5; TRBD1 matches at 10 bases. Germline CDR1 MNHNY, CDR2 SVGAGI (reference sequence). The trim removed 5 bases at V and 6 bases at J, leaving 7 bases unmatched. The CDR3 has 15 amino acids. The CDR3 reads CASSVRQGAGQPQHF. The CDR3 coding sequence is TGTGCCAGCAGTGTTAGACAGGGGGCAGGTCAGCCCCAGCATTTT.

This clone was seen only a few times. The CDR3 DNA sequence: TGCAGTCCGACGAAAGGGAATGAGCAGTTCTTC. It codes for CSPTKGNEQFF. The chain couples TRBV20-1 to TRBJ2-1; D is undetermined. With 8 bases removed from V and 7 bases from J, the gap between germline ends came to 12 bases. The CDR3 has 11 amino acids. The germline V gene encodes CDR1 DFQATT and CDR2 SNEGSKA (reference sequence).

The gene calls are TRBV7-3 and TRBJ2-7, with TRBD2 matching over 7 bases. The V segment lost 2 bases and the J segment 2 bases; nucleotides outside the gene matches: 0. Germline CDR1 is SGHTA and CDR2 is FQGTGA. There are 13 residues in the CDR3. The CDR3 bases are TGTGCCAGCAGCTTAGCGGGAGCCTACGAGCAGTACTTC. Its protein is CASSLAGAYEQYF.

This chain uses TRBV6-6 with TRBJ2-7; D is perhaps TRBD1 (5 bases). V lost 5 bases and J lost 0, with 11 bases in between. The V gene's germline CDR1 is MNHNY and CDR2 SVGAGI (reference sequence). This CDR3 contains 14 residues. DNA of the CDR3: TGTGCCAGCAGTCATAGACAGCGCTCCTACGAGCAGTACTTC. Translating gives CASSHRQRSYEQYF.

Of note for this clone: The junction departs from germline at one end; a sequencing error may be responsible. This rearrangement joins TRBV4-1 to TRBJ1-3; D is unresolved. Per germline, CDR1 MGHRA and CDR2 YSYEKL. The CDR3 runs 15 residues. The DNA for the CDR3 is TGTGCCAGCAGCCCGCGGGGAGATTCTGGAAACACCATATATTTT. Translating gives CASSPRGDSGNTIYF.

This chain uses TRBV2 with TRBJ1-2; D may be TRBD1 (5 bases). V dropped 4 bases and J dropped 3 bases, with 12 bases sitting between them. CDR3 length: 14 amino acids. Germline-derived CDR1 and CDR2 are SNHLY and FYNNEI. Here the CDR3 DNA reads TGTGCCAGCAGTGGGGACCAAGGGGACTATGGCTACACCTTC. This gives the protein CASSGDQGDYGYTF.

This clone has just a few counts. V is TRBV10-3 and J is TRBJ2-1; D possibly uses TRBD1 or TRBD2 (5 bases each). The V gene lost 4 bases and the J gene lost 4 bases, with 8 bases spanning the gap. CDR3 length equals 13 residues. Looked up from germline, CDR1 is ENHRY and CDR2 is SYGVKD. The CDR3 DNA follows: TGTGCCATCAGTGGGGACGGATACAATGAGCAGTTCTTC. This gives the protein CAISGDGYNEQFF.

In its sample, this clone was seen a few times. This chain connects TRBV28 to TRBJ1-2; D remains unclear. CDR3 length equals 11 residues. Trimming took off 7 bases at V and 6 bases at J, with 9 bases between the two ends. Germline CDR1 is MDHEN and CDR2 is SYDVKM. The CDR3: CASTLGDGYTF. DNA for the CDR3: TGTGCCAGCACCCTCGGGGATGGCTACACCTTC.

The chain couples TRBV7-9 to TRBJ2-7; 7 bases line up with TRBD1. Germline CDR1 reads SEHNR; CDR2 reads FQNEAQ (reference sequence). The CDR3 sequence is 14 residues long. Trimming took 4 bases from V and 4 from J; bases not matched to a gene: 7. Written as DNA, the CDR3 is TGTGCCAGCAGCTACAGACAGGGTGTGTACGAGCAGTACTTC. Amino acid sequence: CASSYRQGVYEQYF.

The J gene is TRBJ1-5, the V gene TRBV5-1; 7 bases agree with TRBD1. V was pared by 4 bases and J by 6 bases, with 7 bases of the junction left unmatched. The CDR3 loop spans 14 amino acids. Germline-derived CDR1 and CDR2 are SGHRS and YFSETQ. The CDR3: CASSETGDSQPQHF. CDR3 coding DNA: TGCGCCAGCAGCGAAACAGGGGATAGTCAGCCCCAGCATTTT. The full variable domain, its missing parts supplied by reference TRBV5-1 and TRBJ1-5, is KAGVTQTPRYLIKTRGQQVTLSCSPISGHRSVSWYQQTPGQGLQFLFEYFSETQRNKGNFPGRFSGRQFSNSRSEMNVSTLELGDSALYLCASSETGDSQPQHFGDGTRLSIL.

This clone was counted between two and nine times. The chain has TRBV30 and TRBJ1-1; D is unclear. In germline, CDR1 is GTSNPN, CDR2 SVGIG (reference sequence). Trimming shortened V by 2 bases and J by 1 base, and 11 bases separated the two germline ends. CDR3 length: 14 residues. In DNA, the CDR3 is TGTGCCTGGAGTCATATACAGAAGAACACTGAAGCTTTCTTT. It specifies CAWSHIQKNTEAFF. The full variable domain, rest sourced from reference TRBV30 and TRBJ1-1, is SQTIHQWPATLVQPVGSPLSLECTVEGTSNPNLYWYRQAAGRGLQLLFYSVGIGQISSEVPQNLSASRPQDRQFILSSKKLLLSDSGFYLCAWSHIQKNTEAFFGQGTRLTVV.

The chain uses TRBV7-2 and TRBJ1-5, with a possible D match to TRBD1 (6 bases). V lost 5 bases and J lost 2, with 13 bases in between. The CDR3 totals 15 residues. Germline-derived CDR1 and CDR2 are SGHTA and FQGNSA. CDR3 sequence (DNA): TGTGCCAGCAGCCAGTGGACAGCACGCAATCAGCCCCAGCATTTT. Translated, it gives CASSQWTARNQPQHF.

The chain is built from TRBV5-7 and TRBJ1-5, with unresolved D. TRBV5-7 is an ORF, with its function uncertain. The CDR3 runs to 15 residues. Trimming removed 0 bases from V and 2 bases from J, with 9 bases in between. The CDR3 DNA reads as TGTGCCAGCAGCTTGGATTCCCGTTGCAATCAGCCCCAGCATTTT. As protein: CASSLDSRCNQPQHF.

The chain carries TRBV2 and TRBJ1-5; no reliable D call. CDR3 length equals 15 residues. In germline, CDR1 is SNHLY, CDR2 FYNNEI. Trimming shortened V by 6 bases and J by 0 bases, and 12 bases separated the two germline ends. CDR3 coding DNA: TGTGCCAGCAGCGAACAGAGCTATAGCAATCAGCCCCAGCATTTT. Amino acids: CASSEQSYSNQPQHF.

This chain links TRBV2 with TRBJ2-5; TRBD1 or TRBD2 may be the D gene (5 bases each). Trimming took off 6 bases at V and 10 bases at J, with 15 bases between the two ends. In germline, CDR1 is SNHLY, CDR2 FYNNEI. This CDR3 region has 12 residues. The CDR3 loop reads CASSRDGQIQYF. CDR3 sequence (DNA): TGTGCCAGCAGCCGGGACGGGCAAATCCAGTACTTC. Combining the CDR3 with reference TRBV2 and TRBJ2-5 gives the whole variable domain EPEVTQTPSHQVTQMGQEVILRCVPISNHLYFYWYRQILGQKVEFLVSFYNNEISEKSEIFDDQFSVERPDGSNFTLKIRSTKLEDSAMYFCASSRDGQIQYFGPGTRLLVL.

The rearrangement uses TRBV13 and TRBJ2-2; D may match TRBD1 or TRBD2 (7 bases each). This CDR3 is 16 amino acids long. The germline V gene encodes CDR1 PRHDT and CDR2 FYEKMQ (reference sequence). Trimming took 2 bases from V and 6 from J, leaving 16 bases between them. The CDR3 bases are TGTGCCAGCAGCTTACGGGGACAGCGGGACGCCGGGGAGCTGTTTTTT. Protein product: CASSLRGQRDAGELFF.

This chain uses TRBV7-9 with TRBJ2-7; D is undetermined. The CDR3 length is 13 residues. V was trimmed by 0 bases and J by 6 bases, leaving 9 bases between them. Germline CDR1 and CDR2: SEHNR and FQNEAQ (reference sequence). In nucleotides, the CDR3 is TGTGCCAGCAGCTTAGCGGTAGGGATCGAGCAGTACTTC. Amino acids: CASSLAVGIEQYF.

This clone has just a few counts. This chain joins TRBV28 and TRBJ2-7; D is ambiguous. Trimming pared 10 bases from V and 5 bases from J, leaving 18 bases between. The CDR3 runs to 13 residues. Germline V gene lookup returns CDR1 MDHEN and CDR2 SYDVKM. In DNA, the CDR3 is TGTGCCACCGAGAGATCACTATCGCACGAGCAGTACTTC. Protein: CATERSLSHEQYF.

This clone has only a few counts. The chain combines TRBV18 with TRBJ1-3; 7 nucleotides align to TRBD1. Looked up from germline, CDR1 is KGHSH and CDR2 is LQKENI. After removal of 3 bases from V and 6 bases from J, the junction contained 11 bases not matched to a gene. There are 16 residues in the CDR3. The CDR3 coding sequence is TGTGCCAGCTCACCGACAGGGTCCGCTCTGGAAAACACCATATATTTT. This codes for CASSPTGSALENTIYF.

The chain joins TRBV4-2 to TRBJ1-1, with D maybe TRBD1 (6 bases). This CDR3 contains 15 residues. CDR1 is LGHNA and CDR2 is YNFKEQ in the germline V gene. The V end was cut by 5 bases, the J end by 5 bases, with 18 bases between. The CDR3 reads CASSGSRQEITEAFF. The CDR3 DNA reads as TGTGCCAGCAGCGGAAGTAGACAGGAGATTACTGAAGCTTTCTTT.

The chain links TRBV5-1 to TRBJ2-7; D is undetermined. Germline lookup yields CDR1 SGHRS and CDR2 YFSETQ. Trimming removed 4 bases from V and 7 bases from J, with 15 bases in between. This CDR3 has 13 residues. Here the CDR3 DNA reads TGCGCCAGCAGCCTAGGACGTGAACAGGAGCAGTACTTC. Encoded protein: CASSLGREQEQYF. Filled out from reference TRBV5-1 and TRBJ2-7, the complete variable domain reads KAGVTQTPRYLIKTRGQQVTLSCSPISGHRSVSWYQQTPGQGLQFLFEYFSETQRNKGNFPGRFSGRQFSNSRSEMNVSTLELGDSALYLCASSLGREQEQYFGPGTRLTVT.

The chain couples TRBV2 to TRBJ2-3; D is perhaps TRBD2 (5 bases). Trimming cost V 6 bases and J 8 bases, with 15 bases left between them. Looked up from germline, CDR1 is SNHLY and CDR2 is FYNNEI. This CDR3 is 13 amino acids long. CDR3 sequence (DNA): TGTGCCAGCAGGTCGTTCGGAGAGGGTACGCAGTATTTT. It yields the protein CASRSFGEGTQYF.